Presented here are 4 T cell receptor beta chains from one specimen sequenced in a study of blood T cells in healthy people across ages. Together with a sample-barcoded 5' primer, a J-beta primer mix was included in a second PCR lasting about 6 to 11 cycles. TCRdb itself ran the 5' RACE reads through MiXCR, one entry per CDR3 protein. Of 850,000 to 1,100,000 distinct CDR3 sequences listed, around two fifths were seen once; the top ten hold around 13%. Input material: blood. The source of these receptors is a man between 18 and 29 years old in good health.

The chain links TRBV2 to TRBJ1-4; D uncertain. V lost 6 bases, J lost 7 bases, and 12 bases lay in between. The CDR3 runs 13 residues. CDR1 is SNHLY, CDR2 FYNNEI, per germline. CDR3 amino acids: CASRGSRSEKLFF. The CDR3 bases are TGTGCCAGCAGGGGGTCGAGGAGTGAAAAACTGTTTTTT. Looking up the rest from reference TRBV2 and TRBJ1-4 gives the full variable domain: EPEVTQTPSHQVTQMGQEVILRCVPISNHLYFYWYRQILGQKVEFLVSFYNNEISEKSEIFDDQFSVERPDGSNFTLKIRSTKLEDSAMYFCASRGSRSEKLFFGSGTQLSVL.

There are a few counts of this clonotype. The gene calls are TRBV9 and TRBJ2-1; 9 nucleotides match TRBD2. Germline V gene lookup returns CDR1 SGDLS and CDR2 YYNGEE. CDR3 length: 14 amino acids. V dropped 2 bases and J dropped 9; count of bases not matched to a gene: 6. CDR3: CASSVSGGKGEQFF. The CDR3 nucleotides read TGTGCCAGCAGCGTCAGCGGGGGGAAAGGTGAGCAGTTCTTC.

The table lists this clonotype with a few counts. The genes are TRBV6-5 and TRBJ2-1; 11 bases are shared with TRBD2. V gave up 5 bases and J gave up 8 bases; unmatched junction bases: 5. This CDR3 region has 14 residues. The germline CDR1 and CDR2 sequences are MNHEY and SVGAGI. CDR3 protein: CASSLAGGGYEQFF. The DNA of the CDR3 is TGTGCCAGCAGTCTAGCGGGGGGCGGTTATGAGCAGTTCTTC.

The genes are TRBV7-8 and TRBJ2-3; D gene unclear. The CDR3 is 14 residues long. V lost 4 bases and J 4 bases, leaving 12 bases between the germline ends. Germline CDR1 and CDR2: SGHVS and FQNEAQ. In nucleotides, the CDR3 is TGTGCCAGCAGCTCCCACCCTGCGTCAGATACGCAGTATTTT. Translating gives CASSSHPASDTQYF.